This TCR beta chain was sequenced during a study of blood T cells in healthy people across ages. Regarding the study as a whole: When set beside aged donors, long-lived donors presented more naive CD4+ cells and higher diversity. Without sorted subsets, naive and antigen-experienced compartments could not be conclusively compared. The recorded TCR beta diversity per million T cells decreased in a roughly linear manner with age.

Points on this clonotype: Its target is not known.

In terms of origin and age, donors were healthy Caucasian individuals from Russia aged roughly 6 to 95. Through a sample-barcoded 5' primer and a J-beta primer mix, a second PCR was run for roughly 6 to 12 cycles. Using its own MiXCR run on the 5' RACE reads, TCRdb lists one record per CDR3 protein. The data hold around 1,900,000 distinct CDR3 sequences, with about 39% observed a single time. This receptor was identified in a human donor in good health. Specimen: blood.

CDR3: CASRYSVDNEQFF. CDR3 nucleotides: TGCGCCAGCAGGTATAGCGTCGACAATGAGCAGTTCTTC. The rearrangement uses TRBV5-1 and TRBJ2-1, with a weak D call TRBD2 (5 bases). The CDR3 runs 13 residues. Germline CDR1 SGHRS, CDR2 YFSETQ. Trimming pared 5 bases from V and 5 bases from J, leaving 11 bases between.